The source of this T cell receptor beta chain is a study of blood T cell repertoires in COVID-19 (TCRdb year 2020). About the full investigation: Collaborator samples came from the United States, Italy and Spain and covered acute and convalescent phases of COVID-19. The prospective study material was composed of cDNA or gDNA derived from T cells, B-cell-depleted T cells, or PBMCs. Deeply sampled blood TCRbeta repertoires from subjects exposed to, actively infected with, or recovered from COVID-19 were included in the dataset. The repertoires were made available in a free public database intended to serve as a resource for research on the immune response to SARS-CoV-2. The samples were drawn from the first 160 participants of the ongoing ImmuneRACE study and from 1,254 subjects provided by 6 global collaborators. A de-identified subject ID, COVID-19 status, age in years and sex were almost always included in the sample metadata. Where available, HLA class I and class II types were obtained from metadata supplied by the sample provider rather than from assay-based typing. The study at large found these results: The quantity of clinical and demographic metadata differed by source and by participant and was supplied without curation.

Points on this clone: Its antigen remains undetermined. Base-call qualities are not available, and no considerably larger clone is one nucleotide away.

TCRbeta CDR3 regions were amplified from genomic DNA by means of the immunoSEQ Assay, a bias-controlled multiplex PCR. In the paper's pipeline: The number of nucleated cells in each sample was estimated by amplification of reference gene primers within the assay. Sequence reads were collapsed and filtered to measure the absolute abundance of every unique TCRbeta CDR3 rearrangement. Productive Simpson clonality was computed per sample as the square root of Simpson's diversity index over productive rearrangements. TCRdb took over this immuneACCESS table, retaining in-frame rearrangements with V and J assigned. Such tables are incomplete; in checked studies, under half of the missing clones stem from an unresolved V gene, and the remainder is unexplained. Clonal size and the V and J genes are those of that table, whereas D and trimming came from the DNA. The sample data list 300,000 to 400,000 clones, and approximately 90% of these were observed just once. The ten largest clonotypes hold roughly 1.2% of the sample.

The CDR3, from cysteine to phenylalanine, totals 13 residues. Only the CDR3 region is kept as DNA, spanning 39 bases read in frame from base 1. The junction carries 5 bases between V and J, which are trimmed by 0 bases and 3 bases respectively. From a lookup of the germline V gene, CDR1 and CDR2 are LGHNA and YNFKEQ. Enrolling through a virtual design, the prospective study's participants ranged in age from roughly 18 to 100 years and lived across about two dozen United States geographic areas. Cohort assignment in the prospective study relied on participant-reported clinical history from a screening survey and a study questionnaire. Recovered participants in ImmuneRACE Cohort 3 were defined as having two consecutive negative NP/OP PCR tests, clearance from a healthcare professional, or resolution of symptoms. Mobile phlebotomists in the prospective study collected whole blood, serum and a nasopharyngeal or oropharyngeal swab from every participant. Participants in the prospective study had the option to provide additional blood draws and questionnaires over an approximately 2-month period. Before DNA extraction, blood samples from the prospective study were shipped at room temperature or frozen.

The rearrangement joined TRBV4-2 to TRBJ1-2; the D gene identity is not certain. The sequence came from a woman aged 18-29 years who had recovered from COVID-19. Sequencing was performed on PBMCs or T cells enriched from blood (not recorded which). Read as DNA, the sequence is TGTGCCAGCAGCCAAGAGCAGGACTATGGCTACACCTTC. This translates into CASSQEQDYGYTF.